This T cell receptor beta chain emerged from a study of blood T cells in healthy people across ages. Study observations and caveats: The recorded TCR beta diversity per million T cells decreased in a roughly linear manner with age. Diversity estimates from one million T cells were considered underestimates.

There were healthy Caucasian individuals from Russia, aged roughly 6 to 90, serving as donors. Isolation per sample recovered at least 6.5 million PBMCs. For the second PCR, which ran for 7 to 11 cycles, a sample-barcoded 5' primer and a J-beta primer mix were used. TCRdb reprocessed the 5' RACE reads with MiXCR, giving one entry per CDR3 protein. The sample includes 1.5 million or so distinct CDR3 sequences, 40% to 45% of them seen just once. From germline, CDR1 is SGHRS and CDR2 YFSETQ. V lost 4 bases to trimming and J lost 1 base; unmatched junction nucleotides: 7. The CDR3 is made up of 15 amino acids. Concerning this clonotype: As yet, its antigen is unknown.

The source is a woman aged 18-29 years in good health. The sequenced sample consisted of blood. This chain uses TRBV5-1 with TRBJ1-1, with 7 bases fitting TRBD1. The CDR3 sequence is CASSRTGAENTEAFF. In nucleotides, the CDR3 is TGCGCCAGCAGCAGAACAGGGGCCGAGAACACTGAAGCTTTCTTT.